These 9 T cell receptor beta chains came from one sample sequenced in a study of CD8 T cells in Susac syndrome. A quantity of about 0.5 to 1 ug RNA underwent reverse transcription using random hexamers. TCRdb used MiXCR to reprocess the immunoSEQ multiplex PCR reads, holding one entry per CDR3 protein. The table shows about 300,000 distinct CDR3 sequences, with approximately 89% occurring only once. The sample consisted of CD8+ T cells from PBMCs. These receptors were taken from a human donor with multiple sclerosis.

This chain joins TRBV3-1 and TRBJ2-1; tentatively, D is TRBD1 (5 bases). Germline V gene lookup returns CDR1 LGHDT and CDR2 YNNKEL (reference sequence). V was pared by 1 base and J by 6 bases, with 13 bases between. The CDR3 loop spans 15 amino acids. The CDR3 reads CASSQALRVVNEQFF. Here the CDR3 DNA reads TGTGCCAGCAGCCAAGCCCTCAGGGTAGTCAATGAGCAGTTCTTC.

Of note for this clonotype: As the CDR3 is not closed by the conserved phenylalanine or tryptophan, this likely results from a read error. The gene calls are TRBV7-3 and TRBJ1-1; D unresolved. Trimming cost V 2 bases and J 1 base, with 8 bases left between them. From germline, CDR1 is SGHTA and CDR2 FQGTGA. This CDR3 spans 14 amino acids. CDR3 residues: CASSLWGANTEAFL. The CDR3 DNA sequence: TGTGCCAGCAGCTTATGGGGAGCGAACACTGAAGCTTTCTTG.

The chain uses TRBV28 and TRBJ1-4; no firm D call. The CDR3 length is 16 residues. From germline, CDR1 is MDHEN and CDR2 SYDVKM. The V gene lost 6 bases and the J gene lost 0 bases, with 14 bases spanning the gap. CDR3 DNA sequence: TGTGCCAGCAGCACCGCGACGGAAACAACTAATGAAAAACTGTTTTTT. It yields the protein CASSTATETTNEKLFF.

The count of this clonotype is one. The chain is built from TRBV9 and TRBJ2-1; 12 positions agree with TRBD2. There are 14 residues in the CDR3. CDR1 SGDLS and CDR2 YYNGEE come from the germline V gene. Germline trimming cut 3 bases from V and 9 bases from J; bases unmatched to any gene: 4. The CDR3 reads CASSGTSGNVEQFF. For the CDR3, the DNA is TGTGCCAGCAGCGGGACTAGCGGGAATGTTGAGCAGTTCTTC.

V gene TRBV7-9 combines with J gene TRBJ1-4; weak D call: TRBD1 (5 bases). This CDR3 spans 16 amino acids. Germline CDR1 is SEHNR and CDR2 is FQNEAQ (reference sequence). Trimming shortened V by 2 bases and J by 7 bases, and 17 bases separated the two germline ends. The chain's CDR3 is CASSLPAGAAGEKLFF. CDR3 bases: TGTGCCAGCAGCTTACCGGCCGGGGCGGCGGGTGAAAAACTGTTTTTT.

V usage is TRBV19 and J usage is TRBJ2-1, with D perhaps TRBD2 (6 bases). The germline gives CDR1 LNHDA, CDR2 SQIVND (reference sequence). The V end lost 2 bases, the J end lost 8 bases, and 13 bases lay between the germline ends. The CDR3 is 14 amino acids. CDR3 nucleotide sequence: TGTGCCAGTAGTATAATAACGGGAGCCGATGAGCAGTTCTTC. This translates into CASSIITGADEQFF.

The chain joins TRBV7-9 to TRBJ2-7; D might be TRBD1 (6 bases). Germline CDR1 is SEHNR and CDR2 is FQNEAQ (reference sequence). This CDR3 has 16 amino acids. V was trimmed by 7 bases and J by 2 bases, leaving 21 bases between them. The CDR3 nucleotides are TGTGCCAGCACCAAAGGGGTCGGGACAAAAGCCTACGAGCAGTACTTC. Encoded protein: CASTKGVGTKAYEQYF.

This rearrangement joins TRBV28 to TRBJ1-1; D gene ambiguous. V lost 5 bases to trimming and J lost 1 base, with 11 bases between them. The CDR3 has 14 residues. The germline V gene has CDR1 MDHEN and CDR2 SYDVKM. CDR3 region: CASSLPLANTEAFF. DNA of the CDR3: TGTGCCAGCAGTCTCCCCTTGGCGAACACTGAAGCTTTCTTT.

V and J are TRBV6-5 and TRBJ2-3; D gene ambiguous. The CDR3 is 14 residues long. Germline CDR1 MNHEY, CDR2 SVGAGI. Between the trimmed V and J ends, which lost 5 bases and 2 bases, there was a span of 11 bases. The CDR3 spells CASSLSQLTDTQYF. In DNA form, the CDR3 reads TGTGCCAGCAGTCTCTCGCAACTCACAGATACGCAGTATTTT.